The source of this T cell receptor beta chain is a study of blood T cell repertoires in COVID-19 (dated by TCRdb to about 2020). Broadly, across the study: Collaborator samples came from the United States, Italy and Spain and covered acute and convalescent phases of COVID-19. The sample metadata nearly always contained a de-identified subject ID, COVID-19 status, age in years and sex. The material from the prospective study consisted of cDNA or gDNA derived from T cells, B-cell-depleted T cells, or PBMCs. The repertoires were released in a freely available public database intended as a resource for research on the immune response to SARS-CoV-2. Subjects who had been exposed to COVID-19, were actively infected with it, or had recovered from it provided the deeply sampled blood TCRbeta repertoires that made up the dataset. The samples were drawn from the first 160 participants of the ongoing ImmuneRACE study and from roughly 1,300 subjects provided by 6 global collaborators. HLA class I and class II types, where available, came from metadata supplied by the sample provider rather than from assay-based typing.

TCRbeta CDR3 regions were amplified from genomic DNA by means of the immunoSEQ Assay, a bias-controlled multiplex PCR. Turning to the authors' computational methods: The number of nucleated cells in each sample was estimated by amplification of reference gene primers within the assay. To quantify the absolute abundance of each unique TCRbeta CDR3 rearrangement, sequence reads were collapsed and filtered. For each sample, productive Simpson clonality was calculated as the square root of Simpson's diversity index across productive rearrangements. TCRdb retrieved this table from immuneACCESS and kept in-frame rearrangements only. Not all clones are present; in checked studies, unresolved V genes account for under half, and no reason is known for the remainder. D and trimming were read from the DNA, whereas the V and J calls and clone size are those reported in that table. Recorded for this sample are about 240,000 clones; roughly 90% of them occurred a single time. Over 7.5% of the sample comes from the top ten.

Results the study describes overall, beyond this receptor: The quantity of clinical and demographic metadata differed by source and by participant and was supplied without curation.

The germline V gene yields MRHNA for CDR1 and SNTAGT for CDR2. Trimming accounts for 4 bases at V and 3 bases at J, while the number of junction bases matched to no gene is 3. The CDR3 numbers 14 residues from cysteine through phenylalanine. Of the read, only the CDR3 DNA is kept; its 42 bases are in frame from base 1. In the prospective study, participants were about 18 to 90 years old, resided in 24 geographic areas of the United States, and were enrolled through a virtual design. In the prospective study, cohorts were assigned on the basis of participant-reported clinical history obtained from a screening survey and a study questionnaire. Recovered participants in ImmuneRACE Cohort 3 were defined by two consecutive negative NP/OP PCR tests, clearance by a healthcare professional, or resolution of symptoms. In the prospective study, whole blood, serum and a nasopharyngeal or oropharyngeal swab were collected from each participant by mobile phlebotomists. Prospective study participants could optionally give additional blood draws and questionnaires over an approximately two-month period. Blood samples from the prospective study were shipped frozen or at room temperature prior to DNA extraction.

For this clone: Its antigen is unknown. No qualities accompany the bases; no much larger clone lies one base away.

This receptor was obtained from a man in his forties or fifties who had recovered from COVID-19. The chain is made from TRBV6-4 and TRBJ2-1; the central 7 bases match TRBD2. The sequenced sample was PBMCs or T cells enriched from blood (not recorded which). This receptor has the CDR3 CASSASGVYNEQFF. The DNA sequence reads TGTGCCAGCAGTGCTAGCGGAGTCTACAATGAGCAGTTCTTC.